This entry features one T cell receptor (beta chain) sequence. No antigen is known for it. This sample was included in a study of cytomegalovirus exposure and HLA in healthy donors. Both 60 Vbeta primers and 13 Jbeta primers went into the PCR. Using immunoSEQ multiplex PCR, the repertoire was profiled, and TCRdb retains in-frame clones only, with some absent. The sample holds some 150,000 clones, around four fifths seen once. Study-level points and caveats: Later analysis showed most CMV-associated TCR beta chains appearing HLA-restricted. Upon later analysis, HLA-associated TCR beta chains proved more clonally expanded than other, equally common chains.

Sequencing was done on a sample of PBMCs. The origin of this receptor is a woman aged 50 to 65 in good health and CMV-seropositive.

This CDR3 is CASSLLRGDSPLHF. The DNA for the CDR3 is TGTGCCAGCAGCTTGCTTAGGGGTGATTCACCCCTCCACTTT. The chain carries TRBV7-8 and TRBJ1-6, with D perhaps TRBD1 (5 bases). Germline assignment: CDR1 SGHVS and CDR2 FQNEAQ. The CDR3 extends over 14 amino acids. Trimming stripped 3 bases from V and 8 bases from J, with 11 bases between.